The rows below give T cell receptor beta chains drawn from one sample of a study of blood T cells in healthy people across ages. TCRdb recomputed calls from the 5' RACE reads with MiXCR, one row per CDR3 protein. Of 1.5 million to 2 million distinct CDR3 sequences in the sample, around 50% were seen once. Sequenced input: blood. Every receptor here comes from a woman in her 40s in good health. The CDR3 runs from the conserved cysteine through the conserved F or W. Fields, in order: CDR3 protein, J gene, V gene.

CSVAGGQGGIEYF | TRBJ2-4 | TRBV29-1
CASSQDRGTLETQYF | NA | TRBV4-2
CSARAGLAGGRKTYNEQFF | TRBJ2-1 | TRBV20-1
CASSQVVGGQPQHF | TRBJ1-5 | TRBV4-3
CSAREQGGVETQYF | NA | TRBV20-1
CSATGGVQPQHF | TRBJ1-5 | TRBV20-1
CSASGQGNQPQHF | TRBJ1-5 | TRBV20-1
CSVHRQGEDTQYF | TRBJ2-3 | TRBV29-1
CASSHRQVDNEQFF | TRBJ2-1 | TRBV4-1
CASSPQPTDTQYF | TRBJ2-3 | TRBV18
CASSLSGAHPDEQYF | TRBJ2-7 | TRBV2
CASSHKSSGTGSGYTF | TRBJ1-2 | TRBV3-1
CASSQDVSLETQYF | NA | TRBV4-1
CASSSAVAGEAQYF | TRBJ2-5 | TRBV5-1
CASSLPRLAVSTDTQYF | TRBJ2-3 | TRBV12-3/TRBV12-4
CASSWYREANNEQYF | NA | TRBV3-1
CASSQESVNTEAFF | TRBJ1-1 | TRBV4-2
CASSLFGSFSKPQHF | TRBJ1-5 | TRBV28
CASRLLAGGGDEQFF | TRBJ2-1 | TRBV6-5
CASSPDWTSGGKSTDTQYF | TRBJ2-3 | TRBV6-2/TRBV6-3
CASSLIAWGMNTEAFF | TRBJ1-1 | TRBV7-2
CASSQDYRAGRETQYF | NA | TRBV4-2
CASSTKQGAIGGYTF | TRBJ1-2 | TRBV6-5
CASTDDALPGEKLFF | TRBJ1-4 | TRBV28
CASSSPPRSEQFF | TRBJ2-1 | TRBV7-3
CASSYTGSRGSTDTQYF | TRBJ2-3 | TRBV7-2
CASSLLQGVVEQYF | NA | TRBV27
CASSLAGQSINNEQFF | TRBJ2-1 | TRBV7-2
CASSRGGGDNEQFF | TRBJ2-1 | TRBV7-7
CASSFTDRGGETQYF | NA | TRBV27
CSAPSGGESYNEQFF | TRBJ2-1 | TRBV20-1
CSASGGTGGETQYF | TRBJ2-5 | TRBV20-1
CSARFQQLTGSYNGQFF | TRBJ2-1 | TRBV20-1
CSAMRQGLNQPQHF | TRBJ1-5 | TRBV20-1
CASSSRPNVLTF | TRBJ2-6 | TRBV6-2/TRBV6-3
CASSWGDRGRDNEQFF | TRBJ2-1 | TRBV5-1
CASSQVRQGAVAFF | TRBJ1-1 | TRBV14
CASSQGTTRYF | TRBJ2-5 | TRBV12-3/TRBV12-4
CASSQERDYYNEQFF | TRBJ2-1 | TRBV4-3
CASSQDQGGSYGYTF | TRBJ1-2 | TRBV4-1
CASSRDGSYNEQYF | NA | TRBV7-2
CASSPQVRTGGNEQFF | TRBJ2-1 | TRBV7-2
CVSSPQGISYNEQYF | NA | TRBV9
CASSLGRLSYEQYF | TRBJ2-7 | TRBV7-2
CASSFPLQGNPYYNEQFF | TRBJ2-1 | TRBV28
CASSLVPQGRETQYF | TRBJ2-5 | TRBV7-9
CASSPQMDPVNEQFF | TRBJ2-1 | TRBV28
CASSPQTTGRMPHTF | TRBJ1-2 | TRBV6-5
CAISTQGNEQYF | TRBJ2-7 | TRBV10-3
CASAMDGYNEQFF | TRBJ2-1 | TRBV12-5
CASSRWEGAYNEQFF | TRBJ2-1 | TRBV11-3
CATSDPTSPLASDTQYF | TRBJ2-3 | TRBV24-1
CASSARTSGIEETQYF | NA | TRBV9
CASSPLQGRDYGYTF | TRBJ1-2 | TRBV18
CASSLVSGQETQYF | TRBJ2-5 | TRBV7-2
CASSQVRDRPGANVLTF | TRBJ2-6 | TRBV3-1
CSVLTGSYGYTF | TRBJ1-2 | TRBV29-1